This T cell receptor beta chain was sequenced for a study of OX40 agonist ivuxolimab in advanced cancers. Study conclusions and caveats: Dose levels from 0.1 to 3.0 mg/kg saw CD4+ and CD8+ blood T cells expand clonally by week 6.

The sample holds a few counts of this clone. The antigen is unknown. Germline CDR1 reads MGHDK; CDR2 reads SYGVNS. The CDR3 spans 12 residues. V lost 3 bases and J lost 7; bases outside the gene matches: 1. Sequencing was performed with immunoSEQ multiplex PCR; in TCRdb, only in-frame clones are kept and a portion is missing. Of around 70,000 clones in the sample, around 80% were seen once. V gene TRBV25-1 combines with J gene TRBJ2-3, with 7 positions matching TRBD1. The origin of this receptor is an adult with an advanced solid tumor such as melanoma, head and neck, liver or kidney cancer. Source: CD4+ or CD8+ T cells sorted from blood, taken in a trial of the OX40 agonist ivuxolimab. The CDR3 loop is CASSEGQYTQYF. DNA of the CDR3: TGTGCCAGCAGTGAGGGACAGTATACGCAGTATTTT.